This T cell receptor (beta chain) appears in the sequencing data of a study of immune evolution from preneoplasia to lung adenocarcinoma. Findings of the study overall: From normal lung to invasive adenocarcinoma, top clone frequencies appeared to decrease.

Measured with immunoSEQ multiplex PCR; TCRdb has only the in-frame clones, and not every one. This repertoire shows thousands of clones, around 82% found once; its top ten account for approximately 16%. With regard to this clone: The antigen remains unidentified.

The CDR3 has 14 amino acids. CDR1 is SGHAT, CDR2 FQNNGV, per germline. The ends were cut back, 0 bases at V and 8 bases at J, with 10 bases in the middle. The V and J genes are TRBV11-2 and TRBJ2-2, with D tentatively TRBD1 (6 bases). The clonotype comes from a donor older than 65 with lung adenocarcinoma. What was sequenced was FFPE adjacent normal lung tissue. CDR3 loop: CASSLEGALGELFF. CDR3 coding DNA: TGTGCCAGCAGCTTAGAGGGGGCTCTGGGGGAGCTGTTTTTT. The variable domain in full, completed from reference TRBV11-2 and TRBJ2-2, reads EAGVAQSPRYKIIEKRQSVAFWCNPISGHATLYWYQQILGQGPKLLIQFQNNGVVDDSQLPKDRFSAERLKGVDSTLKIQPAKLEDSAVYLCASSLEGALGELFFGEGSRLTVL.